The rows below give T cell receptor beta chains drawn from one sample of a study of blood T cell repertoires in COVID-19. Sequenced by immunoSEQ multiplex PCR; TCRdb stores in-frame clones only, minus some. This table has around 300,000 clones, around 84% appearing once. What was sequenced was PBMCs or T cells enriched from blood (not recorded which). These receptors came from a woman between 50 and 59 years old who had recovered from COVID-19. Each CDR3 is given with its conserved first and last residue. D genes are given only for firm matches. For some rows the clone size is stated as once, few or many, or as a class when expanded; others skip it.

>TRBV7-2|.|.|TRBJ2-3
TGTGCCAGCAGCCCCTGGTGGGAGGATACGCAGTATTTT
CASSPWWEDTQYF
>TRBV5-1|TRBD2|few|TRBJ2-7
TGCGCCAGCAGCCCTGGGGTCGGGGGGAGTGCCTACGAGCAGTACTTC
CASSPGVGGSAYEQYF
>TRBV7-9|.|many|TRBJ1-1
TGTGCCAGCAGCTTAGCTCAACTGGACACTGAAGCTTTCTTT
CASSLAQLDTEAFF
>TRBV30|.|.|TRBJ1-4
TGTGCCTGGAGTGCTCGGGAAAAACTGTTTTTT
CAWSAREKLFF
>TRBV18|TRBD1|.|TRBJ1-2
TGTGCCAGCTCCCCTACACAGGGGAATGGCTACACCTTC
CASSPTQGNGYTF
>TRBV4-1|.|.|TRBJ1-6
TGCGCCAGCAGCCAAGAAAGACAGCTTTATTCACCCCTCCACTTT
CASSQERQLYSPLHF
>TRBV6-5|.|.|TRBJ1-2
TGTGCCAGCAGTTACGGGCAGGGGAGCTATGGCTACACCTTC
CASSYGQGSYGYTF
>TRBV11-2|TRBD1|.|TRBJ1-3
TGTGCCAGCAGCTTAGATGGCAGGGGGAGAATATACTCTGGAAACACCATATATTTT
CASSLDGRGRIYSGNTIYF
>TRBV6-1|.|.|TRBJ2-1
TGTGCCAGCAGTGAAGCGCGGTGGGGCGAGCAGTTCTTC
CASSEARWGEQFF
>TRBV7-2|TRBD1|.|TRBJ1-3
TGTGCCAGCAGCTTTGACCGGGACAGAGGAAACACCATATATTTT
CASSFDRDRGNTIYF
>TRBV7-8|.|.|TRBJ2-7
TGTGCCAGCAGCTTAGGAATTAGAAGACAGATACTAAGCTCCTACGAGCAGTACTTC
CASSLGIRRQILSSYEQYF
>TRBV21-1|.|.|TRBJ1-6
TGTGCCAGCAGCAAAGAAGGACAGGCACTGTGGCAACCACCGAGGCCCCTCCACTTT
CASSKEGQALWQPPRPLHF
>TRBV7-9|TRBD1|.|TRBJ1-2
TGTGCCAGCATAACAGGGGCTCGAGTCGGAGGCTACACCTTC
CASITGARVGGYTF
>TRBV5-5|.|.|TRBJ1-1
TGTGCCAGCAGCTACCCCTATAAAGATAACACTGAAGCTTTCTTT
CASSYPYKDNTEAFF
>TRBV5-4|TRBD1|.|TRBJ2-1
TGTGCCAGCAGCTATCCGGGACAGGGGTCGAATGAGCAGTTCTTC
CASSYPGQGSNEQFF
>TRBV27|TRBD1|.|TRBJ2-5
TGTGCCAGCAGCCCTATGTTTCAGACAGGGGGCCAAGAGACCCAGTACTTC
CASSPMFQTGGQETQYF
>TRBV3-1/TRBV3-2|TRBD1|.|TRBJ1-2
TGTGCCAGCAGTCCACAGGGGAGAGGAGCTAACTATGGCTACACCTTC
CASSPQGRGANYGYTF
>TRBV11-2|.|once|TRBJ1-3
TGTGCCAGCAGCTTAACAGGAAACACCATATATTTT
CASSLTGNTIYF
>TRBV19|.|.|TRBJ1-1
TGTGCCAGTAGTATTCTTGGGGGCGCAAAGGGTGCAGCTTTCTTT
CASSILGGAKGAAFF
>TRBV6-5|.|.|TRBJ2-7
TGTGCCAGCGCGGCCGGGAGAGGTCCCCCCTACGAGCAGTACTTC
CASAAGRGPPYEQYF
>TRBV7-9|.|.|TRBJ2-6
TGTGCCAGCAGCCCCTCAGGGGCAGGGGCCAACGTCCTGACTTTC
CASSPSGAGANVLTF
>TRBV18|.|.|TRBJ1-5
TGTGCCAGCTCACCCCTTGGAGGGCAGGAGCCCCAGCATTTT
CASSPLGGQEPQHF
>TRBV19|.|.|TRBJ1-1
TGTGCCAGTAGTATGCAGGGCTGGGCTGAAGCTTTCTTT
CASSMQGWAEAFF
>TRBV19|TRBD1|.|TRBJ1-5
TGTGCCAGTGACGACAGGGATCGCCAGCCCCAGCATTTT
CASDDRDRQPQHF
>TRBV27|.|.|TRBJ2-2
TGTGCCAGCAGTTTATATACAGGGATTAGGTCCGGGGAGCTGTTTTTT
CASSLYTGIRSGELFF
>TRBV7-8|.|once|TRBJ2-7
TGTGCCAGCAGCCTGGGCAGGGGCAGGTCCTACGAGCAGTACTTC
CASSLGRGRSYEQYF
>TRBV5-6|.|.|TRBJ1-2
TGTGCCAGCAGCTTGGGGGGCTACCACTATGGCTACACCTTC
CASSLGGYHYGYTF
>TRBV28|TRBD1|.|TRBJ2-6
TGTGCCAGCACTAAGACAGGGGTATCTTTTGGGGCCAACGTCCTGACTTTC
CASTKTGVSFGANVLTF
>TRBV10-2|.|.|TRBJ1-5
TGCGCCAGCAAGGCAGGGGACCGTCAGCCCCAGCATTTT
CASKAGDRQPQHF
>TRBV18|.|.|TRBJ1-6
TGTGCCAGCTCACCCGGGACAATCTCACCCCTCCACTTT
CASSPGTISPLHF
>TRBV30|TRBD1|.|TRBJ1-4
TGTGCCTGGAGTGTGACAGGGGCGTATGAAAAACTGTTTTTT
CAWSVTGAYEKLFF
>TRBV3-1/TRBV3-2|.|.|TRBJ2-7
TGTGCCAGCAGCCAGGGCCCTCGGGGGGCGGACGAGCAGTACTTC
CASSQGPRGADEQYF
>TRBV30|.|.|TRBJ1-6
TGTGCCTGGACACTTTGGGGAGTTAATTCACCCCTCCACTTT
CAWTLWGVNSPLHF
>TRBV7-2|.|.|TRBJ2-1
TGTGCCAGCAGCTATGGACTCAATGAGCAGTTCTTC
CASSYGLNEQFF
>TRBV7-9|.|.|TRBJ1-1
TGTGCCAGCAGCTTCTTGGGAGGGGTCACTGAAGCTTTCTTT
CASSFLGGVTEAFF
>TRBV2|TRBD1|.|TRBJ1-5
TGTGCCAGCAGGCCCGGGACAGGAATCAATCAGCCCCAGCATTTT
CASRPGTGINQPQHF
>TRBV5-4|TRBD2|.|TRBJ2-2
TGTGCCAGCAGCTTGGGAGGTCGGGGGGGCCGAACCGGGGAGCTGTTTTTT
CASSLGGRGGRTGELFF
>TRBV19|.|.|TRBJ1-2
TGTGCCAGTAGTATAGCTCGGGGGGCTAACTATGGCTACACCTTC
CASSIARGANYGYTF
>TRBV7-2|TRBD1|.|TRBJ1-1
TGTGCCAGCAGCTACCGACAGGGGGCTGAAACTGAAGCTTTCTTT
CASSYRQGAETEAFF
>TRBV4-2|.|.|TRBJ2-7
TGTGCCAGCAGCCAGGTGCAGGGTTCGAGCTCCTACGAGCAGTACTTC
CASSQVQGSSSYEQYF
>TRBV19|.|.|TRBJ1-1
TGTGCCACCCAACCCCGAAACAGGGCCTGGGCTTTCTTT
CATQPRNRAWAFF
>TRBV6-2/TRBV6-3|TRBD2|once|TRBJ2-3
TGTGCCAGCAGTTACTCGGCGACTAGCGGGAGCGGAGGTACGCAGTATTTT
CASSYSATSGSGGTQYF
>TRBV5-4|TRBD1|.|TRBJ1-3
TGTGCCAGCAGCTTGATGGGACAGGGGTATGGAAACACCATATATTTT
CASSLMGQGYGNTIYF
>TRBV20-1|.|few|TRBJ1-5
TGCAGTGCTAGTACGGGGTACCCCAATCAGCCCCAGCATTTT
CSASTGYPNQPQHF
>TRBV10-1|.|once|TRBJ2-1
TGCGCCAGCAGTGAGCGGGGAGATGGGCTGAGGGAGCAGTTCTTC
CASSERGDGLREQFF
>TRBV9|TRBD1|.|TRBJ2-3
TGTGCCAGCAGCCGGCCAGGGGGCCGGGACACAGATACGCAGTATTTT
CASSRPGGRDTDTQYF
>TRBV5-8|.|.|TRBJ1-5
TGTGCCAGCAGCTCCGGGGGGGGAGGCTATCAGCCCCAGCATTTT
CASSSGGGGYQPQHF
>TRBV5-4|.|once|TRBJ2-1
TGTGCCAGCAGCTTTGCACTAGCATCCGGCAATGAGCAGTTCTTC
CASSFALASGNEQFF
>TRBV7-6|.|.|TRBJ1-1
TGTGCCAGCAGCTTAAGACGGTATAGCATGAACACTGAAGCTTTCTTT
CASSLRRYSMNTEAFF
>TRBV19|TRBD2|.|TRBJ2-2
TGTGCCAGTAGTATATCGGGGGGGCCTAACACCGGGGAGCTGTTTTTT
CASSISGGPNTGELFF
>TRBV19|.|once|TRBJ2-7
TGTGCCAGTAGTATCACAGGGCCGGGGGAGCAGTACTTC
CASSITGPGEQYF
>TRBV2|.|.|TRBJ1-1
TGTGCCAGCGCGGGGGAGAACACTGAAGCTTTCTTT
CASAGENTEAFF
>TRBV27|.|.|TRBJ1-1
TGTGCCAGCAGTATGTCAGGCCTTGAAGCTTTCTTT
CASSMSGLEAFF
>TRBV9|.|.|TRBJ1-3
TGTGCCAGCAGCGTAGTACTATCTGGAAACACCATATATTTT
CASSVVLSGNTIYF